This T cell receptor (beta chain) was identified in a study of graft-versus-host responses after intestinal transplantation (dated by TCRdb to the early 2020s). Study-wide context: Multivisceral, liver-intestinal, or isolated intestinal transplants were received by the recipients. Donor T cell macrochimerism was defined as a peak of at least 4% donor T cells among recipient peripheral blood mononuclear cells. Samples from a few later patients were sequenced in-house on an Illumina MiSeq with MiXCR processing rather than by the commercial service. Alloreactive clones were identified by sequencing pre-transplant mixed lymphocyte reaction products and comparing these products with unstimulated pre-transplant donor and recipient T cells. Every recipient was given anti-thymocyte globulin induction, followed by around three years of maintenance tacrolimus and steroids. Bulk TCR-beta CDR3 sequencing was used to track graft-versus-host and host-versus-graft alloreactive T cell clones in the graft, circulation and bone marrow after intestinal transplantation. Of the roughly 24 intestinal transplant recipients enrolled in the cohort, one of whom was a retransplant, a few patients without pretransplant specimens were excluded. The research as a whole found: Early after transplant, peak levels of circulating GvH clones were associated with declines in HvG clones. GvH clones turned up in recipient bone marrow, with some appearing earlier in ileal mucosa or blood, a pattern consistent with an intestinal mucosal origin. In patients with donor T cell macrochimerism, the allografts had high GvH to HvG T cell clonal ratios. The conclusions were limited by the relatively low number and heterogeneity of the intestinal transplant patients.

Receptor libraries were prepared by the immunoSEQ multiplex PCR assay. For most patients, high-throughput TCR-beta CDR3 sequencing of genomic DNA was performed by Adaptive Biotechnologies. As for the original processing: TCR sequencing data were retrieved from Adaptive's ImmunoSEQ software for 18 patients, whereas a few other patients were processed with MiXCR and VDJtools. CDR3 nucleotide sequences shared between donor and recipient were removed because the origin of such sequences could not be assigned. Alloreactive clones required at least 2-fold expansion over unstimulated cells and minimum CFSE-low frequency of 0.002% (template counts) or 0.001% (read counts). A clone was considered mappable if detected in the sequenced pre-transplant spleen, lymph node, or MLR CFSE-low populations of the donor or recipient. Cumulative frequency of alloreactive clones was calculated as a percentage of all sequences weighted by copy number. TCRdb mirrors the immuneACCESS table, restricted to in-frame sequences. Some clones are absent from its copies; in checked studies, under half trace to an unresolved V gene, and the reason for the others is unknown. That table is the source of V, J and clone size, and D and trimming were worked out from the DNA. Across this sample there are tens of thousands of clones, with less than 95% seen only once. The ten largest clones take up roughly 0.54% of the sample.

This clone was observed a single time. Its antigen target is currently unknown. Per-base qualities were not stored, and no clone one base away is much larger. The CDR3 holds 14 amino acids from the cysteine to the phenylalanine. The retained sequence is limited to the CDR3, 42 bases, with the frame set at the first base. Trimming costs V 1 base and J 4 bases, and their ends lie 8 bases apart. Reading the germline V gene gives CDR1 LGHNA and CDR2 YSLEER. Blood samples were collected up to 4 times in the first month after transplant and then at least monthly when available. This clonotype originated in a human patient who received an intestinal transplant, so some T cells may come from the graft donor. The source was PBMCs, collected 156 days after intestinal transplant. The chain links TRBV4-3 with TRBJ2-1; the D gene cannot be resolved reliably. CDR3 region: CASSQAGVYNEQFF. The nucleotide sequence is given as TGCGCCAGCAGCCAAGCTGGGGTATACAATGAGCAGTTCTTC.